This TCR beta chain was found in a study of OX40 agonist ivuxolimab in advanced cancers. The study, taken as a whole, reports: Low normalized clonal expansion also occurred in some nonresponding patients.

This CDR3 comprises 10 residues. CDR1 is SGDLS and CDR2 is YYNGEE in the germline V gene. Between the trimmed V and J ends, which lost 7 bases and 14 bases, there was a span of 13 bases. Assay used: immunoSEQ multiplex PCR; TCRdb lists only in-frame clones, some missing. The sample contains 60,000 to 65,000 clones, approximately 80% of which appear only once. As to this clone: The antigen is not known.

The sequenced sample was CD4+ or CD8+ T cells sorted from blood, obtained in a trial of the OX40 agonist ivuxolimab. This TCR was sampled from an adult with an advanced solid tumor such as melanoma, head and neck, liver or kidney cancer. The rearrangement links TRBV9 to TRBJ2-1; D possibly corresponds to TRBD1 (6 bases). Here the CDR3 reads CASGPSGEFF. The CDR3 nucleotides are TGTGCCAGCGGGCCCTCAGGGGAGTTCTTC.